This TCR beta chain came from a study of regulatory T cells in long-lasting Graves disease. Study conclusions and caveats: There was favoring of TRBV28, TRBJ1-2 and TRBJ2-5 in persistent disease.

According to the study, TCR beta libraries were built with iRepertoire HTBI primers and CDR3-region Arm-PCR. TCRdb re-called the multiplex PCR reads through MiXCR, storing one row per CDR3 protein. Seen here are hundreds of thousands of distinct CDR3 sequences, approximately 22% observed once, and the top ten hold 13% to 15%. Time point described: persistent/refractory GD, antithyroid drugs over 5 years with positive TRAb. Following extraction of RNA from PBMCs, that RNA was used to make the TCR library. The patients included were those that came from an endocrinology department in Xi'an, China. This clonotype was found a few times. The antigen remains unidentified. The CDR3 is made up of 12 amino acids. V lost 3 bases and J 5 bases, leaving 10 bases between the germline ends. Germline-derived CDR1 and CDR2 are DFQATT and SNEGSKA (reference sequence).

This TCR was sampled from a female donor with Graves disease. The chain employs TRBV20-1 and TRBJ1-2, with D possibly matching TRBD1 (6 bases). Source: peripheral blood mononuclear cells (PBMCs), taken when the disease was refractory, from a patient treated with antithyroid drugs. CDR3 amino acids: CSASAGAYGYTF. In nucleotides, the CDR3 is TGCAGTGCTAGCGCGGGGGCGTATGGCTACACCTTC.